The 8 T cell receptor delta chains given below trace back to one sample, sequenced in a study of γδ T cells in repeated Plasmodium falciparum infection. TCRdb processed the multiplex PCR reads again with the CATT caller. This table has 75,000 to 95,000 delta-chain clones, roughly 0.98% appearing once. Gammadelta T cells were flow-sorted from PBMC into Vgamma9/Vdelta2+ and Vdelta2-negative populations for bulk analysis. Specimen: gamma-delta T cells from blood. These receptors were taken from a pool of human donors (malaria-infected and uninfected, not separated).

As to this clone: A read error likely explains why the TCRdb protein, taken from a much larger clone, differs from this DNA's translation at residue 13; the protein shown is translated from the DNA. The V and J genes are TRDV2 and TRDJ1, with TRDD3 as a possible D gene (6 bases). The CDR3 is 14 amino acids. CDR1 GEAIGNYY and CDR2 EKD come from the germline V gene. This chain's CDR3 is CACDTAGDSDKLTF. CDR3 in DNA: TGTGCCTGTGACACCGCAGGGGATTCCGATAAACTCACCTTT.

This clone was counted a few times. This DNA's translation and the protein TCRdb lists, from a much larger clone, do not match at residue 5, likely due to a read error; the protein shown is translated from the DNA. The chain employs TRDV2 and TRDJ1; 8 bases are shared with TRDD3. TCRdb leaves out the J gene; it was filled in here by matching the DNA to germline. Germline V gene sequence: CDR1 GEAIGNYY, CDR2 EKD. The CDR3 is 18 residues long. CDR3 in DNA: TGTGCTGTCCGGGGGACTGGGGGTCCCCTTTTAAACACCGATAAACTCATCTTT. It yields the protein CAVRGTGGPLLNTDKLIF.

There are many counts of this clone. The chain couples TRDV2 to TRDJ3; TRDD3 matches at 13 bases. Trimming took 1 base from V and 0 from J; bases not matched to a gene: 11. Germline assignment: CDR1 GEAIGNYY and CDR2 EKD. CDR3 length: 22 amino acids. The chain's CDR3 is CACDTTVLGDTSDSWDTRQMFF. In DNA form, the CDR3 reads TGTGCCTGTGACACTACCGTACTGGGGGATACGAGCGACTCCTGGGACACCCGACAGATGTTTTTC.

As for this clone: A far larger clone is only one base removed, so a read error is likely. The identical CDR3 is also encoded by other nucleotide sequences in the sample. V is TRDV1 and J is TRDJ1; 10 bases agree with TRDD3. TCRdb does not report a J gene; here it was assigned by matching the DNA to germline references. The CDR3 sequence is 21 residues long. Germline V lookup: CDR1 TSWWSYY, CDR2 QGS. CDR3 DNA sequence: TGTGCTCTCGGGGAATTTCGATTCTGGCCTACTGGGGGATCCTACACCGATAAACTCATCTTT. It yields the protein CALGEFRFWPTGGSYTDKLIF.

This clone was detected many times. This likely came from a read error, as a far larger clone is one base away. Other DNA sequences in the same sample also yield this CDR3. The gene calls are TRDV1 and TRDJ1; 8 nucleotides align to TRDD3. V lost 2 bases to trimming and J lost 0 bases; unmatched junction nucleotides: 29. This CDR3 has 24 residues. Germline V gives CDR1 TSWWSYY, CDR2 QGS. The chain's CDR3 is CALGEKSPRPPPSHGDTHTDKLIF. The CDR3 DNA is TGTGCTCTTGGGGAAAAGAGTCCCCGCCCTCCCCCGTCGCATGGGGATACCCACACCGATAAACTCATCTTT.

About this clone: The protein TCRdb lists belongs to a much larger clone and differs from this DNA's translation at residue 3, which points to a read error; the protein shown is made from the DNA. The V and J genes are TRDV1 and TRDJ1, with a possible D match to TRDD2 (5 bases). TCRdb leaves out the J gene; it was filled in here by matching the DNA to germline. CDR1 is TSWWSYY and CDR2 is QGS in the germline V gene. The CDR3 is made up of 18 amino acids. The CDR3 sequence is CAHGKPIPPRVPLDKLIF. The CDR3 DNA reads TGTGCTCATGGGAAGCCCATTCCTCCGCGGGTGCCTCTCGATAAACTCATCTTT.

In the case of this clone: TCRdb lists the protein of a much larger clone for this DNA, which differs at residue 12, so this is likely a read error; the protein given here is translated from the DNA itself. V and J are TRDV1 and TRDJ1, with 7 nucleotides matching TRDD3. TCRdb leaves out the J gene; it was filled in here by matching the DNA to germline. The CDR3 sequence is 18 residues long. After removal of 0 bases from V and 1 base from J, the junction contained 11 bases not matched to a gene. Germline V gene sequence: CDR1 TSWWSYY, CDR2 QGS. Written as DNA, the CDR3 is TGTGCTCTTGGGGAACTAGATGGGATACTTCCGTGCACCGATAAACTCATCTTT. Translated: CALGELDGILPCTDKLIF.

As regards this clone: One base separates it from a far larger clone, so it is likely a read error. CDR3 sequence (DNA): TGCGCTCTTGGGTCTAAACCCCACCTGGGGGACTACACCGATAAACTCATCTTT. It specifies CALGSKPHLGDYTDKLIF. The chain uses TRDV1 and TRDJ1; 8 bases align to TRDD3. The J gene was missing in TCRdb and was found by matching the end of the DNA to germline. The CDR3 loop spans 18 amino acids. From germline, CDR1 is TSWWSYY and CDR2 QGS.